The clone carrying this TCR beta chain was observed at least ten times. The target antigen is unknown. The record originates from a study of T-cell reconstitution after alpha-beta-depleted transplantation in children. The V gene lost 3 bases and the J gene lost 3 bases, with 11 bases spanning the gap. The CDR3 extends over 15 amino acids. Germline CDR1 is LNHNV and CDR2 is YYDKDF (reference sequence). Study observations and caveats: From newly produced T cells came most of the T-cell counts and diversity one year after transplant. Elevated TCRbeta diversity at day 60 was traced, in some patients, to surviving recipient T cells and thymic progenitors. Alpha-beta T cells about two months after transplant reportedly derived from several hundred expanded graft clones.

As it was prepared, the TCRbeta library received unique molecular identifiers. Using its own MiXCR run on the PCR reads, TCRdb lists one record per CDR3 protein. The sample has about 180,000 distinct CDR3 sequences, over 8.5% seen once; the top ten hold over 10%. This specimen consisted of PBMCs, obtained before TCRalphabeta/CD19-depleted stem cell transplant. The J gene is TRBJ2-2, the V gene TRBV15, with D possibly being TRBD2 (5 bases). The sequence was collected from a boy aged 2 to 9 with acute myeloid leukemia, due to receive a stem cell transplant. The CDR3 DNA reads TGTGCCACCAGCAGGGCCAGGACTCACACCGGGGAGCTGTTTTTT. Translated: CATSRARTHTGELFF.